The next 11 T cell receptor beta chains were all read from a single sample in a study of blood T cell repertoires in COVID-19. The method was immunoSEQ multiplex PCR; TCRdb's version includes in-frame clones alone and lacks a portion of them. Of about 240,000 clones in the sample, about 80% were seen once. The sample taken for sequencing was peripheral blood. These receptors came from a young man who had recovered from COVID-19.

The chain links TRBV6-5 to TRBJ1-1; weak D call: TRBD1 (5 bases). CDR1 is MNHEY, CDR2 SVGAGI, per germline. This CDR3 contains 13 residues. Trimming shortened V by 11 bases and J by 5 bases, and 18 bases separated the two germline ends. In DNA form, the CDR3 reads TGTGCCGGGGGAGGAGGGGAGGAGACTGAAGCTTTCTTT. Amino acid sequence: CAGGGGEETEAFF.

The chain recombines TRBV6-2 or TRBV6-3 with TRBJ1-2; D uncertain. There are 14 residues in the CDR3. Trimming took off 6 bases at V and 7 bases at J, with 18 bases between the two ends. CDR1 is MNHEY and CDR2 is SVGEGT in the germline V gene. CDR3 sequence: CASSDNMLKSGYTF. The CDR3 DNA is TGTGCCAGCAGCGACAATATGCTCAAATCTGGCTACACCTTC.

The chain links TRBV11-2 to TRBJ2-1; 9 bases fit TRBD2. With V trimmed by 8 bases and J by 5 bases, 4 bases remained unmatched. Germline loops: CDR1 SGHAT, CDR2 FQNNGV. CDR3 length: 13 residues. CDR3 region: CASLRGGNNEQFF. CDR3 coding DNA: TGTGCCAGCCTGCGGGGGGGGAACAATGAGCAGTTCTTC.

The rearrangement joins TRBV9 to TRBJ2-5, with 11 nucleotides matching TRBD2. The CDR3 runs 15 residues. The germline gives CDR1 SGDLS, CDR2 YYNGEE. Losses at the gene ends were 4 bases for V and 3 bases for J; bases not matched to a gene: 5. CDR3: CASSPISGGEETQYF. The CDR3 DNA sequence: TGTGCCAGCAGCCCCATTAGCGGGGGGGAAGAGACCCAGTACTTC.

This clone was observed a few times. This sequence joins TRBV4-1 and TRBJ2-5; possible D gene TRBD2, 5 bases. Germline lookup yields CDR1 MGHRA and CDR2 YSYEKL. V was clipped by 1 base and J by 7 bases, with 10 bases between them. This CDR3 is 13 amino acids long. The CDR3 sequence is CASSQGPGGTQYF. The CDR3 DNA is TGCGCCAGCAGCCAAGGGCCTGGAGGGACCCAGTACTTC.

This clone was observed a few times. This sequence joins TRBV4-1 and TRBJ1-5; 11 bases match TRBD1. CDR1 is MGHRA and CDR2 is YSYEKL in the germline V gene. The CDR3 runs 19 residues. J lost 1 base, V lost 3 bases, and 11 bases had no gene match. This CDR3 reads CASSHLPRRDRGSNQPQHF. Here the CDR3 DNA reads TGCGCCAGCAGCCATCTCCCCCGCCGGGACAGGGGGAGCAATCAGCCCCAGCATTTT.

This chain joins TRBV9 and TRBJ2-2; 9 nucleotides match TRBD1. This CDR3 has 19 residues. The V gene end was trimmed by 0 bases and the J gene end by 4 bases; junction bases not matched to a gene: 13. The V gene's germline CDR1 is SGDLS and CDR2 YYNGEE. CDR3 nucleotide sequence: TGTGCCAGCAGCGTAGACCCGTGGGGGGACAGGGAGGCCACCGGGGAGCTGTTTTTT. Translating it yields CASSVDPWGDREATGELFF.

The chain combines TRBV29-1 with TRBJ1-5; TRBD1 agrees at 7 bases. The ends lost 6 bases at V and 3 bases at J; junction bases unmatched: 8. The germline gives CDR1 SQVTM, CDR2 ANQGSEA. This CDR3 has 14 amino acids. CDR3 sequence: CSVAGTDPNQPQHF. CDR3 in DNA: TGCAGCGTCGCCGGGACAGACCCCAATCAGCCCCAGCATTTT.

The V gene is TRBV9, the J gene TRBJ2-3; 16 bases are shared with TRBD2. V was pared by 2 bases and J by 4 bases, with 4 bases of the junction left unmatched. This CDR3 comprises 17 residues. Germline V CDR1 and CDR2: SGDLS, YYNGEE. Written as DNA, the CDR3 is TGTGCCAGCAGCGTTTCCGGGACTAGCGGGGGGGCAGATACGCAGTATTTT. It specifies CASSVSGTSGGADTQYF. The full variable domain, completed using reference TRBV9 and TRBJ2-3, is DSGVTQTPKHLITATGQRVTLRCSPRSGDLSVYWYQQSLDQGLQFLIQYYNGEERAKGNILERFSAQQFPDLHSELNLSSLELGDSALYFCASSVSGTSGGADTQYFGPGTRLTVL.

The chain employs TRBV27 and TRBJ2-4; weak D call: TRBD2 (6 bases). V shed 6 bases and J shed 0 bases, with 12 bases lying between them. Germline assignment: CDR1 MNHEY and CDR2 SMNVEV (reference sequence). The CDR3 totals 15 residues. The CDR3 DNA follows: TGTGCCAGCAGGGGCGGGGCACTAGCCAAAAACATTCAGTACTTC. Protein sequence: CASRGGALAKNIQYF.

The chain uses TRBV5-1 and TRBJ2-2; a weak D match, TRBD2 (6 bases). This CDR3 spans 15 amino acids. V lost 8 bases, J lost 2 bases, and 16 bases lay in between. CDR1 is SGHRS, CDR2 YFSETQ, per germline. The CDR3 protein is CASTLGGFNTGELFF. The CDR3 DNA reads as TGCGCCAGTACCCTCGGAGGGTTTAACACCGGGGAGCTGTTTTTT.